The clone carrying this T cell receptor (beta chain) was picked up many times. Its antigen is as yet unknown. The data stem from a study of molecular identifiers for immune sequencing clone quantification. The length of the CDR3 is 16 residues. The V gene's germline CDR1 is SQVTM and CDR2 ANQGSEA. The V gene end was trimmed by 3 bases and the J gene end by 15 bases; junction bases not matched to a gene: 21. Study-level findings and limits: Clones with over 20 RNA copies captured over 97% of effector molecules but under 1% of naive ones.

TCRdb reprocessed the PCR reads with MiXCR, giving one entry per CDR3 protein. Among approximately 670,000 distinct CDR3 sequences, 15% to 20% were seen once, and the ten largest hold roughly 0.9%. For naive CD8 T cells, sorting used the CD8+CD4-CCR7+CD45RA+ phenotype. The chain combines TRBV29-1 with TRBJ2-1, with 9 nucleotides matching TRBD1. The sequenced sample was naive CD8+ T cells from blood, with Jurkat cell RNA spiked in. Subset noted: FACS-sorted CD8+CD4-CCR7+CD45RA+ naive T cells. The clonotype comes from a human donor in good health. Some libraries in this study had Jurkat cell RNA spiked in. CDR3 amino acids: CSVEPFTGGPTGVWFF. In DNA, the CDR3 is TGCAGCGTTGAGCCATTCACAGGGGGCCCGACCGGCGTTTGGTTCTTC.